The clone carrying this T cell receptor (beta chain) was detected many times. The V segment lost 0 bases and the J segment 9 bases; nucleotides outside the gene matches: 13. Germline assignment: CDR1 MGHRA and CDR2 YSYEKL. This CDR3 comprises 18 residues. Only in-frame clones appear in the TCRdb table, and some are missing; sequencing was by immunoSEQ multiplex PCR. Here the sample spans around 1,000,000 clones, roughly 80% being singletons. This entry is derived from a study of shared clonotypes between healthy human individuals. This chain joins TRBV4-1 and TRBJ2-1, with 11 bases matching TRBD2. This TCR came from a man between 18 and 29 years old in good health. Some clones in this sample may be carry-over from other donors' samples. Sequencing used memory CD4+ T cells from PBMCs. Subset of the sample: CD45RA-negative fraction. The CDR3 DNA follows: TGCGCCAGCAGCCAAGATAGGCTCGCATGGGGACTAGCGGTTGAGCAGTTCTTC. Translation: CASSQDRLAWGLAVEQFF.